The rows below give T cell receptor beta chains drawn from one sample of a study of regulatory T cells in long-lasting Graves disease. TCRdb fed the multiplex PCR reads into MiXCR, producing one record per CDR3 protein. The sample has 310,000 or so distinct CDR3 sequences; 20% are singletons. The input for sequencing was peripheral blood mononuclear cells (PBMCs), taken when the disease was refractory, from a patient treated with antithyroid drugs. These receptors were collected from a female donor with Graves disease. The CDR3 runs from the conserved cysteine through the conserved F or W. The order of the fields is clone size, J gene, V gene, D gene, CDR3 protein, CDR3 DNA. The D gene is left open where the match is weak. A clone size is listed for some rows: how often the clone was seen (once, few, many), or a class if it is expanded.

size: many; J: TRBJ2-6; V: TRBV2; D: TRBD1; CDR3: CASKGQGSGANVLTF; DNA: TGTGCCAGCAAAGGACAGGGCTCTGGGGCCAACGTCCTGACTTTC
size: many; J: TRBJ2-5; V: TRBV3-1; D: -; CDR3: CASSTEMGTQYF; DNA: TGTGCCAGCAGTACCGAAATGGGGACCCAGTACTTC
size: many; J: TRBJ2-5; V: TRBV20-1; D: -; CDR3: CSARRADSEETQYF; DNA: TGCAGTGCCAGGCGCGCGGACTCGGAAGAGACCCAGTACTTC
size: many; J: TRBJ2-7; V: TRBV27; D: TRBD1; CDR3: CASSLTSGTGLYEQYF; DNA: TGTGCCAGCAGTTTGACCTCCGGGACAGGCCTATACGAGCAGTACTTC
size: -; J: TRBJ1-1; V: TRBV28; D: TRBD1; CDR3: CASTDWDRVAFF; DNA: TGTGCCAGCACCGACTGGGACAGGGTGGCTTTCTTT
size: few; J: TRBJ1-5; V: TRBV12-5; D: -; CDR3: CASGLVWGDSNQPQHF; DNA: TGTGCTAGTGGTTTGGTCTGGGGGGATAGCAATCAGCCCCAGCATTTT
size: -; J: TRBJ1-2; V: TRBV10-3; D: -; CDR3: CAISEGNGYGYTF; DNA: TGTGCCATCAGTGAGGGAAACGGCTATGGCTACACCTTC
size: -; J: TRBJ1-5; V: TRBV6-1; D: -; CDR3: CASSLRKGVINQPQHF; DNA: TGTGCCAGCAGCCTTCGGAAGGGGGTTATCAATCAGCCCCAGCATTTT
size: -; J: TRBJ2-3; V: TRBV2; D: TRBD1; CDR3: CASSRPRGGAEDTQYF; DNA: TGTGCCAGCAGCCGTCCCAGAGGGGGCGCCGAAGATACGCAGTATTTT
size: many; J: TRBJ1-2; V: TRBV6-1; D: TRBD1; CDR3: CASLRGQGAYGYTF; DNA: TGTGCCAGCCTAAGGGGACAGGGGGCCTATGGCTACACCTTC
size: many; J: TRBJ2-7; V: TRBV28; D: -; CDR3: CASSVTIQGGYEQYF; DNA: TGTGCCAGCAGTGTGACTATACAGGGCGGCTACGAGCAGTACTTC
size: -; J: TRBJ2-7; V: TRBV3-1; D: -; CDR3: CASSQGWQRGEQYF; DNA: TGTGCCAGCAGCCAGGGCTGGCAGAGGGGCGAGCAGTACTTC
size: many; J: TRBJ2-7; V: TRBV12-3/TRBV12-4; D: TRBD1; CDR3: CASTPGQKNTYEQYF; DNA: TGTGCCAGCACCCCGGGACAGAAAAATACCTACGAGCAGTACTTC
size: -; J: TRBJ1-3; V: TRBV9; D: -; CDR3: CASSAHSPHSGNTIYF; DNA: TGTGCCAGCAGCGCACATTCGCCCCACTCTGGAAACACCATATATTTT
size: many; J: TRBJ2-7; V: TRBV6-5; D: -; CDR3: CASSSTGPSYEQYF; DNA: TGTGCCAGCAGTTCAACAGGTCCCTCCTACGAGCAGTACTTC
size: many; J: TRBJ2-7; V: TRBV28; D: -; CDR3: CASSGPWTSPYEQYF; DNA: TGTGCCAGCAGTGGACCATGGACAAGTCCGTACGAGCAGTACTTC
size: many; J: TRBJ2-7; V: TRBV6-1; D: -; CDR3: CASSPGPDIGYYEQYF; DNA: TGTGCCAGCAGTCCAGGGCCAGACATTGGGTACTACGAGCAGTACTTC
size: many; J: TRBJ2-7; V: TRBV7-8; D: -; CDR3: CASSFSWQGRYEQYF; DNA: TGTGCCAGCAGCTTTAGTTGGCAAGGACGCTACGAGCAGTACTTC
size: many; J: TRBJ2-2; V: TRBV11-3; D: -; CDR3: CASRVQATNTGELFF; DNA: TGTGCCAGCAGGGTCCAGGCCACGAACACCGGGGAGCTGTTTTTT
size: -; J: TRBJ2-7; V: TRBV2; D: TRBD2; CDR3: CASSEASSGSVDF; DNA: TGTGCCAGCAGTGAGGCGTCGAGCGGGAGTGTAGACTTC
size: few; J: TRBJ2-7; V: TRBV6-5; D: -; CDR3: CASSWQSPPGEQYF; DNA: TGTGCCAGCAGTTGGCAAAGCCCCCCAGGCGAGCAGTACTTC
size: many; J: TRBJ1-6; V: TRBV6-5; D: -; CDR3: CASSYTRDGSYNSPLHF; DNA: TGTGCCAGCAGTTACACCCGCGACGGCTCCTATAATTCACCCCTCCACTTT
size: -; J: TRBJ1-2; V: TRBV27; D: -; CDR3: CASSYNRAYGYTF; DNA: TGTGCCAGCAGTTACAACAGGGCCTATGGCTACACCTTC
size: -; J: TRBJ1-6; V: TRBV6-1; D: TRBD1; CDR3: CASTQTGVSPLHF; DNA: TGTGCCAGCACCCAGACAGGGGTATCACCCCTCCACTTT
size: many; J: TRBJ1-1; V: TRBV28; D: -; CDR3: CASRETVNTEAFF; DNA: TGTGCCAGCAGGGAAACTGTTAACACTGAAGCTTTCTTT
size: many; J: TRBJ2-2; V: TRBV6-1; D: -; CDR3: CASSGQNTGELFF; DNA: TGTGCCAGCAGTGGACAGAACACCGGGGAGCTGTTTTTT
size: few; J: TRBJ1-5; V: TRBV3-1; D: TRBD1; CDR3: CASSQDDRAAQHF; DNA: TGTGCCAGCAGCCAAGACGACAGGGCAGCCCAGCATTTT
size: many; J: TRBJ1-1; V: TRBV29-1; D: -; CDR3: CSGGDVNTEAFF; DNA: TGCAGCGGTGGGGACGTGAACACTGAAGCTTTCTTT
size: once; J: TRBJ1-2; V: TRBV6-9; D: -; CDR3: CASSSRLEGYTF; DNA: TGTGCCAGCAGTTCCCGACTCGAAGGCTACACCTTC
size: -; J: TRBJ2-1; V: TRBV28; D: -; CDR3: CASSQSVYRPFF; DNA: TGTGCCAGCAGTCAAAGTGTCTATCGCCCGTTCTTC
size: many; J: TRBJ1-6; V: TRBV12-3/TRBV12-4; D: -; CDR3: CASRAGTRSSYNSPLHF; DNA: TGTGCCAGCAGGGCCGGGACAAGAAGCTCCTATAATTCACCCCTCCACTTT
size: many; J: TRBJ2-7; V: TRBV11-2; D: -; CDR3: CASSSHRGSAVSYEQYF; DNA: TGTGCCAGCAGCTCCCATAGGGGGTCGGCGGTCTCCTACGAGCAGTACTTC
size: -; J: TRBJ1-1; V: TRBV19; D: TRBD1; CDR3: CASRHGTGLTEAFF; DNA: TGTGCCAGTAGGCACGGGACAGGGCTCACTGAAGCTTTCTTT
size: -; J: TRBJ2-2; V: TRBV4-3; D: -; CDR3: CASSQVGWGYDTGELFF; DNA: TGCGCCAGCAGCCAAGTTGGCTGGGGTTACGACACCGGGGAGCTGTTTTTT
size: few; J: TRBJ2-1; V: TRBV11-2; D: -; CDR3: CASSFSTATYNEQFF; DNA: TGTGCCAGCAGCTTTTCTACAGCGACCTACAATGAGCAGTTCTTC
size: many; J: TRBJ2-7; V: TRBV11-2; D: -; CDR3: CASSLVSGGYEQYF; DNA: TGTGCCAGCAGCTTAGTTTCCGGAGGCTACGAGCAGTACTTC
size: many; J: TRBJ1-2; V: TRBV12-3/TRBV12-4; D: -; CDR3: CASRPSGVYGYTF; DNA: TGTGCCAGCAGGCCCTCGGGGGTGTATGGCTACACCTTC
size: many; J: TRBJ2-7; V: TRBV4-1; D: -; CDR3: CASSQDRESYEQYF; DNA: TGCGCCAGCAGCCAAGACAGGGAATCCTACGAGCAGTACTTC
size: -; J: TRBJ2-7; V: TRBV6-2/TRBV6-3; D: -; CDR3: CASSYGAGSGYEQYF; DNA: TGTGCCAGCAGTTACGGGGCAGGGAGCGGATACGAGCAGTACTTC
size: many; J: TRBJ2-5; V: TRBV20-1; D: TRBD2; CDR3: CSARDRLAVLQETQYF; DNA: TGCAGTGCTAGAGATCGACTAGCGGTACTCCAAGAGACCCAGTACTTC
size: -; J: TRBJ2-5; V: TRBV30; D: -; CDR3: CAWSTVFQETQYF; DNA: TGTGCCTGGAGTACAGTGTTTCAAGAGACCCAGTACTTC
size: -; J: TRBJ1-1; V: TRBV10-3; D: -; CDR3: CAISESVLVYSNTEAFF; DNA: TGTGCCATCAGTGAGTCCGTTCTAGTTTACAGCAACACTGAAGCTTTCTTT
size: many; J: TRBJ2-5; V: TRBV24-1; D: -; CDR3: CATSDAGPHETQYF; DNA: TGTGCCACCAGTGATGCGGGACCCCATGAGACCCAGTACTTC
size: many; J: TRBJ1-2; V: TRBV7-9; D: -; CDR3: CAIQLNRASGYTF; DNA: TGTGCCATTCAGCTTAACCGGGCTTCGGGCTACACCTTC
size: -; J: TRBJ1-2; V: TRBV20-1; D: -; CDR3: CSARAQAGIRYGYTF; DNA: TGCAGTGCTAGAGCCCAGGCAGGGATTCGCTATGGCTACACCTTC
size: -; J: TRBJ2-7; V: TRBV28; D: -; CDR3: CASSFPDRRSWYF; DNA: TGTGCCAGCAGTTTCCCGGACAGACGGTCGTGGTACTTC
size: many; J: TRBJ2-7; V: TRBV3-1; D: -; CDR3: CASSPGIRLEQYF; DNA: TGTGCCAGCAGCCCAGGAATTAGGCTCGAGCAGTACTTC
size: -; J: TRBJ1-5; V: TRBV4-1; D: -; CDR3: CASSQEGFRNQPQHF; DNA: TGCGCCAGCAGCCAAGAGGGTTTTCGCAATCAGCCCCAGCATTTT
size: many; J: TRBJ1-2; V: TRBV7-9; D: -; CDR3: CASSDARGLYYGYTF; DNA: TGTGCCAGCAGCGACGCAAGGGGCTTATACTATGGCTACACCTTC
size: -; J: TRBJ2-7; V: TRBV5-6; D: -; CDR3: CASSLVGQGRAEQYF; DNA: TGTGCCAGCAGCTTGGTGGGTCAGGGGCGCGCGGAGCAGTACTTC
size: many; J: TRBJ2-4; V: TRBV7-2; D: -; CDR3: CASSLGQGLNIQYF; DNA: TGTGCCAGCAGCTTAGGGCAGGGTTTAAACATTCAGTACTTC
size: few; J: TRBJ2-5; V: TRBV5-1; D: -; CDR3: CASSLLSGIQETQYF; DNA: TGCGCCAGCAGCCTGTTGTCGGGGATCCAAGAGACCCAGTACTTC
size: -; J: TRBJ1-2; V: TRBV19; D: -; CDR3: CASMGGYYGYTF; DNA: TGTGCCAGTATGGGGGGATACTATGGCTACACCTTC
size: -; J: TRBJ2-6; V: TRBV7-2; D: TRBD2; CDR3: CASSFHSGGPGGGANVLTF; DNA: TGTGCCAGCAGCTTTCATAGCGGGGGGCCGGGAGGTGGAGCCAACGTCCTGACTTTC
size: few; J: TRBJ2-2; V: TRBV6-2/TRBV6-3; D: -; CDR3: CASSYGRVPGELFF; DNA: TGTGCCAGCAGTTACGGAAGGGTGCCCGGGGAGCTGTTTTTT
size: few; J: TRBJ1-6; V: TRBV6-1; D: -; CDR3: CASRRGIRSGNSPLHF; DNA: TGTGCCAGCAGACGGGGTATTAGAAGCGGGAATTCACCCCTCCACTTT
size: many; J: TRBJ2-7; V: TRBV12-3/TRBV12-4; D: TRBD2; CDR3: CASSKSYGRVDEQYF; DNA: TGTGCCAGCAGCAAGAGTTACGGGAGGGTCGACGAGCAGTACTTC
size: many; J: TRBJ2-7; V: TRBV28; D: -; CDR3: CASSFSVYEQYF; DNA: TGTGCCAGCAGTTTTTCAGTTTACGAGCAGTACTTC
size: many; J: TRBJ2-5; V: TRBV4-1; D: -; CDR3: CASSQTGPRGVWTQYF; DNA: TGCGCCAGCAGCCAAACAGGACCCCGTGGGGTATGGACCCAGTACTTC